Each of the 15 T cell receptor beta chains below was sequenced from the same sample in a study of blood T cells in healthy people across ages. Primers used in a second PCR of roughly 6 to 11 cycles were a sample-barcoded 5' primer and a J-beta primer mix. One entry per CDR3 protein results from TCRdb running MiXCR on the 5' RACE reads. The table includes 600,000 to 850,000 distinct CDR3 sequences, roughly 25% detected once. This sample also belongs to another study, concerning T cells of mothers and their children.

Sequenced sample: blood. These receptors originate from a boy younger than 18 in good health.

The rearrangement links TRBV7-8 to TRBJ2-7, with 12 positions matching TRBD2. Looked up from germline, CDR1 is SGHVS and CDR2 is FQNEAQ. CDR3 size: 14 residues. J gave up 5 bases and V 5 bases, and 4 bases lay outside the gene matches. Written as DNA, the CDR3 is TGTGCCAGCAGCGTCGGACTAGCGGGGAACGAGCAGTACTTC. Protein: CASSVGLAGNEQYF.

This chain uses TRBV7-2 with TRBJ2-5; 8 bases map to TRBD1. The DNA matches TRBJ2-1 better at its end, which makes the J call doubtful. This CDR3 is 16 amino acids long. Germline values: CDR1 SGHTA, CDR2 FQGNSA. CDR3 loop: CASSLEGRGPVNEQFF. The CDR3 DNA reads as TGTGCCAGCAGCTTAGAAGGCAGGGGGCCGGTCAATGAGCAGTTCTTC.

This clonotype has only a few counts. A junction end diverges from the germline sequence, so it may reflect a read error. The chain joins TRBV4-2 to TRBJ1-3, with unresolved D. The CDR3 has 16 residues. The germline gives CDR1 LGHNA, CDR2 YNFKEQ. The CDR3 spells CASSEEVGSSGNTIYF. CDR3 nucleotide sequence: TGTGCCAGCAGCGAAGAGGTAGGGAGCTCGGGAAACACCATATATTTT.

J is TRBJ2-7 and V is TRBV7-9; D not resolved. The CDR3 loop spans 11 amino acids. Germline-derived CDR1 and CDR2 are SEHNR and FQNEAQ (reference sequence). The V and J ends lost 5 bases and 5 bases respectively, with 7 bases between them. In DNA form, the CDR3 reads TGTGCCAGCAGCCCTATCCACGAGCAGTACTTC. Amino acids: CASSPIHEQYF.

J is TRBJ2-3 and V is TRBV9, with D possibly being TRBD1 or TRBD2 (5 bases each). The CDR3 totals 14 residues. Per the germline V gene, CDR1 is SGDLS and CDR2 is YYNGEE. Trimming removed 1 base at V and 3 bases at J, with 9 bases between. The CDR3 coding sequence is TGTGCCAGCAGCGTACGGGGCTGGACAGATACGCAGTATTTT. This gives the protein CASSVRGWTDTQYF.

This clonotype was observed a handful of times. The chain combines TRBV7-9 with TRBJ1-2; 9 bases align to TRBD1. V was clipped by 4 bases and J by 3 bases; unmatched bases: 3. The V gene's germline CDR1 is SEHNR and CDR2 FQNEAQ (reference sequence). This CDR3 is 14 amino acids long. The CDR3 DNA is TGTGCCAGCAGCTGGGGACAGGGCGACTATGGCTACACCTTC. It specifies CASSWGQGDYGYTF.

This clonotype was recorded a few times. This chain connects TRBV2 to TRBJ1-2; D is uncertain. Trimming took 1 base from V and 3 from J, leaving 12 bases between them. CDR1 and CDR2 (germline): SNHLY, FYNNEI. The CDR3 loop spans 15 amino acids. CDR3 loop: CASSEGAAYYYGYTF. As DNA, the CDR3 is TGTGCCAGCAGTGAAGGGGCGGCCTATTACTATGGCTACACCTTC.

V is TRBV10-3 and J is TRBJ1-1, with D maybe TRBD1 (6 bases). Germline CDR1 is ENHRY and CDR2 is SYGVKD. The CDR3 runs to 14 residues. V shed 7 bases and J shed 4 bases, with 16 bases lying between them. The CDR3 is CAITSAGGGTEAFF. In DNA, the CDR3 is TGTGCCATCACCTCGGCGGGGGGCGGCACTGAAGCTTTCTTT.

This clonotype was counted between two and nine times. The chain couples TRBV2 to TRBJ2-5, with 7 bases that match TRBD2. Germline CDR1 reads SNHLY; CDR2 reads FYNNEI. The CDR3 spans 16 residues. Losses at the gene ends were 8 bases for V and 7 bases for J; bases not matched to a gene: 19. CDR3 in amino acids: CASRLSVGREFATQYF. The CDR3 nucleotides are TGTGCCAGCCGTCTGTCAGTGGGGCGGGAGTTCGCGACCCAGTACTTC.

This clonotype came up many times. V usage is TRBV4-1 and J usage is TRBJ2-5, with 11 bases aligning to TRBD2. V gave up 3 bases and J gave up 1 base; unmatched junction bases: 1. This CDR3 comprises 15 residues. Germline lookup yields CDR1 MGHRA and CDR2 YSYEKL. The CDR3 sequence is CASSQGTSGQETQYF. CDR3 coding DNA: TGCGCCAGCAGCCAGGGGACTAGCGGCCAAGAGACCCAGTACTTC.

The V and J genes are TRBV2 and TRBJ1-3; D is unclear. CDR1 SNHLY and CDR2 FYNNEI come from the germline V gene. The CDR3 has 15 residues. Trimming cost V 7 bases and J 0 bases, with 13 bases left between them. As DNA, the CDR3 is TGTGCCAGCACGCATAGGACGGCCTCTGGAAACACCATATATTTT. Protein: CASTHRTASGNTIYF.

The chain combines TRBV11-2 with TRBJ2-5; D could derive from TRBD1 or TRBD2 (6 bases each). Germline V gene sequence: CDR1 SGHAT, CDR2 FQNNGV. The CDR3 runs 15 residues. With 5 bases removed from V and 0 bases from J, the gap between germline ends came to 13 bases. The DNA of the CDR3 is TGTGCCAGCAGCGAGATAGGGGGGTACCAAGAGACCCAGTACTTC. It encodes CASSEIGGYQETQYF. Filled out from reference TRBV11-2 and TRBJ2-5, the complete variable domain reads EAGVAQSPRYKIIEKRQSVAFWCNPISGHATLYWYQQILGQGPKLLIQFQNNGVVDDSQLPKDRFSAERLKGVDSTLKIQPAKLEDSAVYLCASSEIGGYQETQYFGPGTRLLVL.

This clonotype came up a few times. The gene calls are TRBV5-1 and TRBJ1-2, with unresolved D. The CDR3 has 15 amino acids. Trimming took 8 bases from V and 7 from J, leaving 24 bases between them. Germline values: CDR1 SGHRS, CDR2 YFSETQ. For the CDR3, the DNA is TGCGCCAGGGGTACTATATCCGGGCCGCTTTTTGGCTACACCTTC. Translated, it gives CARGTISGPLFGYTF.

The chain is built from TRBV27 and TRBJ2-5; D is undetermined. Germline-derived CDR1 and CDR2 are MNHEY and SMNVEV (reference sequence). V lost 8 bases and J lost 4, with 20 bases in between. The CDR3 runs to 15 residues. Here the CDR3 DNA reads TGTGCCAGCGGACCCTCAGTTATCCCCACAGAGACCCAGTACTTC. This codes for CASGPSVIPTETQYF.

The chain combines TRBV6-2 or TRBV6-3 with TRBJ2-5, with 8 bases lining up with TRBD2. CDR3 length: 14 residues. Trimming removed 8 bases from V and 2 bases from J; junction bases left unmatched: 7. Per germline, CDR1 MNHEY and CDR2 SVGEGT. CDR3 residues: CASVVAGRQETQYF. The CDR3 DNA reads TGTGCCAGCGTAGTAGCGGGAAGGCAAGAGACCCAGTACTTC.